Presented here are 10 T cell receptor beta chains from one specimen sequenced in a study of technical replicates of blood from several donors. TCRdb's table, derived via immunoSEQ multiplex PCR, lists solely in-frame clones and lacks some. The table shows tens of thousands of clones, with just under 95% occurring only once. Material: T cells isolated from PBMCs. All receptors come from a human donor in good health.

The chain is built from TRBV4-1 and TRBJ1-2; possible D gene TRBD1, 5 bases. The V and J ends lost 1 base and 7 bases respectively, with 22 bases between them. The CDR3 is made up of 17 amino acids. The germline V gene encodes CDR1 MGHRA and CDR2 YSYEKL. The CDR3 loop is CASSQGVQGTGDAGYTF. The CDR3, as DNA: TGCGCCAGCAGCCAAGGGGTCCAAGGTACGGGGGATGCTGGCTACACCTTC.

This chain joins TRBV6-1 and TRBJ2-5; D unclear. This CDR3 has 14 amino acids. Germline loops: CDR1 MNHNS, CDR2 SASEGT. V was pared by 6 bases and J by 5 bases, with 16 bases between. The DNA for the CDR3 is TGTGCCAGCAGGATAGGAGTAGCTACGGAGACCCAGTACTTC. Translating it yields CASRIGVATETQYF.

Of note for this clone: At one end the junction does not follow the germline gene, possibly because of a read error. V is TRBV5-1 and J is TRBJ2-3; 11 bases fit TRBD2. Germline V lookup: CDR1 SGHRS, CDR2 YFSETQ. This CDR3 comprises 15 residues. CDR3: CASRRLAGGTDTQYF. The CDR3 nucleotides are TGCGCCAGCAGGAGGCTAGCGGGGGGCACAGATACACAGTATTTT.

The V and J genes are TRBV5-1 and TRBJ2-7; tentatively, D is TRBD2 (5 bases). This CDR3 contains 13 residues. The germline CDR1 and CDR2 sequences are SGHRS and YFSETQ. V was clipped by 0 bases and J by 3 bases, with 7 bases between them. CDR3 in DNA: TGCGCCAGCAGCTTGGGGGAGAACTACGAGCAGTACTTC. It translates to CASSLGENYEQYF.

The chain joins TRBV4-1 to TRBJ1-1; 8 bases are a match to TRBD1. J lost 3 bases, V lost 3 bases, and 3 bases had no gene match. The CDR3 has 14 amino acids. Germline CDR1 and CDR2: MGHRA and YSYEKL. CDR3: CASSQGTGYTEAFF. The CDR3 region has the DNA TGCGCCAGCAGCCAGGGGACAGGCTACACTGAAGCTTTCTTT.

J is TRBJ2-7 and V is TRBV28; tentatively, D is TRBD1 (5 bases). CDR3 length equals 14 residues. CDR1 is MDHEN and CDR2 is SYDVKM in the germline V gene. V was cut by 1 base and J by 2 bases, with 9 bases left in between. The CDR3 DNA sequence: TGTGCCAGCAGTTTATTACAGGAAACCTACGAGCAGTACTTC. Translation gives CASSLLQETYEQYF. The entire variable domain, with the rest obtained from reference TRBV28 and TRBJ2-7, is as follows: DVKVTQSSRYLVKRTGEKVFLECVQDMDHENMFWYRQDPGLGLRLIYFSYDVKMKEKGDIPEGYSVSREKKERFSLILESASTNQTSMYLCASSLLQETYEQYFGPGTRLTVT.

The V and J genes are TRBV4-2 and TRBJ2-3, with TRBD2 matching over 8 bases. V lost 0 bases, J lost 6 bases, and 11 bases stayed unmatched. CDR3 size: 17 residues. CDR1 and CDR2 from the germline V gene are LGHNA and YNFKEQ. The CDR3 DNA is TGTGCCAGCAGCCAAGATGCCAGCGGGGGAGGTTCGGATACGCAGTATTTT. Translation gives CASSQDASGGGSDTQYF.

The rearrangement links TRBV19 to TRBJ1-5; D not certain. Germline V gene sequence: CDR1 LNHDA, CDR2 SQIVND (reference sequence). The CDR3 consists of 14 residues. The V and J ends lost 3 bases and 6 bases respectively, with 12 bases between them. The DNA for the CDR3 is TGTGCCAGTAGTATGGGCTCTCTGAGTCAGCCCCAGCATTTT. Amino acid sequence: CASSMGSLSQPQHF.

The V call is TRBV5-1, the J call TRBJ2-7; 7 bases map to TRBD2. The V and J ends lost 0 bases and 7 bases, in that order; junction bases with no gene match: 7. This CDR3 region has 14 residues. Per the germline V gene, CDR1 is SGHRS and CDR2 is YFSETQ. This CDR3 reads CASSLASSGTEQYF. In nucleotides, the CDR3 is TGCGCCAGCAGCTTGGCTTCGAGCGGGACGGAGCAGTACTTC. The whole variable domain, filled in from reference TRBV5-1 and TRBJ2-7, reads KAGVTQTPRYLIKTRGQQVTLSCSPISGHRSVSWYQQTPGQGLQFLFEYFSETQRNKGNFPGRFSGRQFSNSRSEMNVSTLELGDSALYLCASSLASSGTEQYFGPGTRLTVT.

This chain joins TRBV30 and TRBJ2-5; possibly TRBD1 for D (5 bases). Trimming cost V 0 bases and J 5 bases, with 16 bases left between them. CDR3 size: 15 residues. Per germline, CDR1 GTSNPN and CDR2 SVGIG (reference sequence). In DNA form, the CDR3 reads TGTGCCTGGAGTGTTGGAAGCAGGGATGGGGAGACCCAGTACTTC. It encodes CAWSVGSRDGETQYF.